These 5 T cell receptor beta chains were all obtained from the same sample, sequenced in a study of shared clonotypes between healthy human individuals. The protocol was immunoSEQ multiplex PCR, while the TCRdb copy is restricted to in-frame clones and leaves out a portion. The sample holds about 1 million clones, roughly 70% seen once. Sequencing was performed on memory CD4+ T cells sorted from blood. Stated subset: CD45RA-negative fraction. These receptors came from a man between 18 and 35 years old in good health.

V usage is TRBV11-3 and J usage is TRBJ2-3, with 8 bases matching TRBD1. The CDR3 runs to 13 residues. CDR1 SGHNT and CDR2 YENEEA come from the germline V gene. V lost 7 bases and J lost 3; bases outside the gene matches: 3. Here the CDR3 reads CASKDRVTDTQYF. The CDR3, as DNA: TGTGCCAGCAAGGACAGGGTAACAGATACGCAGTATTTT.

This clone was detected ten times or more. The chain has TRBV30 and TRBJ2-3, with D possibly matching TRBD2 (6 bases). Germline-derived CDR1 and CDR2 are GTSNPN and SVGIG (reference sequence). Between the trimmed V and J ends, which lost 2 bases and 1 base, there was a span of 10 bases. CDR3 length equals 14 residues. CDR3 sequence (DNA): TGTGCCTGGAGTAGCGGGCCGGGCACAGATACGCAGTATTTT. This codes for CAWSSGPGTDTQYF. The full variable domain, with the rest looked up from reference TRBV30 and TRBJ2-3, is SQTIHQWPATLVQPVGSPLSLECTVEGTSNPNLYWYRQAAGRGLQLLFYSVGIGQISSEVPQNLSASRPQDRQFILSSKKLLLSDSGFYLCAWSSGPGTDTQYFGPGTRLTVL.

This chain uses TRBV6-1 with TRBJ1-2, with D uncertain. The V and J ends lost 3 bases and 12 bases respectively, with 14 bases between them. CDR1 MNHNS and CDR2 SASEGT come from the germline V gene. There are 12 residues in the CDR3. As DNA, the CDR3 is TGTGCCAGCAGTGACCGACACTCCGTGGACACCTTC. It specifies CASSDRHSVDTF.

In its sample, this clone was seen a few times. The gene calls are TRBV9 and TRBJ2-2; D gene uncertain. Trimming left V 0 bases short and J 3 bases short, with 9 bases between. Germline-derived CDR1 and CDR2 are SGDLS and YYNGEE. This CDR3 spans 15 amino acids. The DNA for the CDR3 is TGTGCCAGCAGCGTAGCTATTGGGGACACCGGGGAGCTGTTTTTT. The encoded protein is CASSVAIGDTGELFF. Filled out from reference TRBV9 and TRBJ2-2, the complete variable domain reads DSGVTQTPKHLITATGQRVTLRCSPRSGDLSVYWYQQSLDQGLQFLIQYYNGEERAKGNILERFSAQQFPDLHSELNLSSLELGDSALYFCASSVAIGDTGELFFGEGSRLTVL.

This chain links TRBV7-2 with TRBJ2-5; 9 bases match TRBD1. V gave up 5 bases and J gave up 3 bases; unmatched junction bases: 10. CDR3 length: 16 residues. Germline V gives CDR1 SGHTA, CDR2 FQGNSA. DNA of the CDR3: TGTGCCAGCAGCACGCGATCCGGGACAGGGAAAGAGACCCAGTACTTC. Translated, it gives CASSTRSGTGKETQYF.